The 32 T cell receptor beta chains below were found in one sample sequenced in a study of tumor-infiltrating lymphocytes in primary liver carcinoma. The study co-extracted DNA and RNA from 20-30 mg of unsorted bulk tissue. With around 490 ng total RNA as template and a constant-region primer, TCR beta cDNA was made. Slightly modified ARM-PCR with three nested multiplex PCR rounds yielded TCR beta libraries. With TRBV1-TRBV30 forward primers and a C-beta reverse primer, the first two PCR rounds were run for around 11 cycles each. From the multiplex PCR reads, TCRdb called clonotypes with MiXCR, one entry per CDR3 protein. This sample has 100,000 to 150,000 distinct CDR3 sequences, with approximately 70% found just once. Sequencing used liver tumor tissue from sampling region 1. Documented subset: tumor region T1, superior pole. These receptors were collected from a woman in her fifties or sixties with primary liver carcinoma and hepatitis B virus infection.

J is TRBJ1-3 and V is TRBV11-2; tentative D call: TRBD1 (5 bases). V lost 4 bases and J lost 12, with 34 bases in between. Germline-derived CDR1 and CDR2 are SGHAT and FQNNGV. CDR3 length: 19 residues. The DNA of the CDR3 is TGTGCCAGCAGCTCACGCCCGGATAGGGGAGCGTACTCTGGAGACATCATATATTTT. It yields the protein CASSSRPDRGAYSGDIIYF.

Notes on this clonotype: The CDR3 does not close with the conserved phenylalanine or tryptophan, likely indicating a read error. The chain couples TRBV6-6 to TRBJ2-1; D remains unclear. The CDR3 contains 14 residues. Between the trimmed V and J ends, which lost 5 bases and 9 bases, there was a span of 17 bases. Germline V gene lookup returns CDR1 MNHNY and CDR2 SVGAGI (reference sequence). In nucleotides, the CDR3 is TGTGCCAGCAGTCAAAGAGGCCGGGTGACTGAGCAGTTCCTC. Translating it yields CASSQRGRVTEQFL.

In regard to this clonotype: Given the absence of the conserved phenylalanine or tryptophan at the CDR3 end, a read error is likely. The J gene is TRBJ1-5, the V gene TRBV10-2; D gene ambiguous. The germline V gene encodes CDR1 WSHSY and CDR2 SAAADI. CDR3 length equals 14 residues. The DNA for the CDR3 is TGCGCCAGCAGTGAGTCATCTAGCGATCAGCCACAGCATCTT. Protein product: CASSESSSDQPQHL.

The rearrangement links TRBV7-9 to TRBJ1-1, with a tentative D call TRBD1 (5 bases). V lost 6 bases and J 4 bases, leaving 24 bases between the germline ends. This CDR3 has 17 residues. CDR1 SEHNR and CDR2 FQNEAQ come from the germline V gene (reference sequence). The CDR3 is CASSLAPGSGTATEAFF. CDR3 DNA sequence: TGTGCCAGCAGTCTAGCCCCCGGGTCGGGGACCGCCACTGAAGCTTTCTTT. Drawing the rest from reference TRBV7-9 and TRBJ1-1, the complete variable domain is DTGVSQNPRHKITKRGQNVTFRCDPISEHNRLYWYRQTLGQGPEFLTYFQNEAQLEKSRLLSDRFSAERPKGSFSTLEIQRTEQGDSAMYLCASSLAPGSGTATEAFFGQGTRLTVV.

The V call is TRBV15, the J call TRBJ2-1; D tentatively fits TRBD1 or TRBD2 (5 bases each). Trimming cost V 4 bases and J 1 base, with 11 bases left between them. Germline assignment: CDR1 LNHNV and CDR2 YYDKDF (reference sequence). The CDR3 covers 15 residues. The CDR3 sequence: CATSTGAGSYNEQFF. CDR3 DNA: TGTGCCACCAGCACCGGGGCAGGTTCCTACAATGAGCAGTTCTTC.

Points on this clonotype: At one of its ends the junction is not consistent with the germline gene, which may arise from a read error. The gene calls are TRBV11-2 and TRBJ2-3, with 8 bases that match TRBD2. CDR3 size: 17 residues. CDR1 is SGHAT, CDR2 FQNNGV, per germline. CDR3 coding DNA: TGTGCCAGCAGCTTAGTGAGACTAGCGACTAGCACAGATACGCTGCATTTT. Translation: CASSLVRLATSTDTLHF.

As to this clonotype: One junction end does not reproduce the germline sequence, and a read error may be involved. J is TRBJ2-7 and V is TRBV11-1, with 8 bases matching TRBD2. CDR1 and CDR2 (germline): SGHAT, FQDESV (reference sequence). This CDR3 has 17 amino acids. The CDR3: CASSLRGSGTWIYEQYF. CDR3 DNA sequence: TGTGCTAGCAGCTTGAGGGGTAGCGGGACCTGGATCTACGAGCAATACTTC. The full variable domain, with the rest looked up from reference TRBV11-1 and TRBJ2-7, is EAEVAQSPRYKITEKSQAVAFWCDPISGHATLYWYRQILGQGPELLVQFQDESVVDDSQLPKDRFSAERLKGVDSTLKIQPAELGDSAMYLCASSLRGSGTWIYEQYFGPGTRLTVT.

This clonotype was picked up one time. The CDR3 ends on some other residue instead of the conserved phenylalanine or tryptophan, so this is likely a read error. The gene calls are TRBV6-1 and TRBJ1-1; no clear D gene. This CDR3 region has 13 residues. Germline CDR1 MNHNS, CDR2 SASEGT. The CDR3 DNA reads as TGTGCCAGCAGTGCCGGGGAGAACACTGAGGCTTTCTGT. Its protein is CASSAGENTEAFC.

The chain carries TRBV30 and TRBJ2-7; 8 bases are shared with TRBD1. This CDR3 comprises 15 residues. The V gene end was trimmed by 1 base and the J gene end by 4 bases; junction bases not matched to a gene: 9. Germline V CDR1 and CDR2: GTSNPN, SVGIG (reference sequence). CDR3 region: CAWSARRTGTYEQYF. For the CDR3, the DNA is TGTGCCTGGAGTGCTCGTAGGACAGGGACGTACGAGCAGTACTTC.

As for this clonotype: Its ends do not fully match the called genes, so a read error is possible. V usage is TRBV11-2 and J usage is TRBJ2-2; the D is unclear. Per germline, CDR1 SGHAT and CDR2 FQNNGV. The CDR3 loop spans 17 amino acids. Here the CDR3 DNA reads TGTGCCAGCAGCCGTCAAGCGTGGTCAGTAGCCACCGAGGAGCTGTTATTT. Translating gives CASSRQAWSVATEELLF.

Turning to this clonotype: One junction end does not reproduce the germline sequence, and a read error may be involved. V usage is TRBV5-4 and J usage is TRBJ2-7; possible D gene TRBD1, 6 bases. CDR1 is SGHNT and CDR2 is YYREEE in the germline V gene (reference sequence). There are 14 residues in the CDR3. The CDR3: CSSSSLGHTYEQYF. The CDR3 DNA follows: TGTTCCAGCAGCTCCCTGGGACATACCTACGAGCAGTACTTC.

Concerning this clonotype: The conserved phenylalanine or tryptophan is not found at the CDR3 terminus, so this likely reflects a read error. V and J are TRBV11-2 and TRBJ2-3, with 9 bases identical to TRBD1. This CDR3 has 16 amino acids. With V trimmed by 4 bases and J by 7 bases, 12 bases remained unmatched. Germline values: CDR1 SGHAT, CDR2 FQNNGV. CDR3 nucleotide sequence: TGTGCCAGCAGCTCGACCCGGTTACAGGGGGCAAATACGCAGTATTCT. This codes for CASSSTRLQGANTQYS.

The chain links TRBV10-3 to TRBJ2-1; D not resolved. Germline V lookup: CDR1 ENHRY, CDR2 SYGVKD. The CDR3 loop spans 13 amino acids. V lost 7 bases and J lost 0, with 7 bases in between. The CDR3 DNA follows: TGTGCCATCAAGGAGAGCTCCTACAATGAGCAGTTCTTC. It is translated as CAIKESSYNEQFF.

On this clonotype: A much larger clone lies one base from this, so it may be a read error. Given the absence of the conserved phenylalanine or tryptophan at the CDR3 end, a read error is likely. The CDR3 sequence: CASSAGGTSGRNEQFL. Written as DNA, the CDR3 is TGCGCCAGCAGCGCTGGGGGGACTAGCGGGAGAAATGAGCAGTTCTTA. This rearrangement joins TRBV5-1 to TRBJ2-1; TRBD2 matches at 14 bases. The J segment lost 7 bases and the V segment lost 4 bases, leaving 7 bases of the junction unmatched. The CDR3 runs 16 residues. The germline V gene has CDR1 SGHRS and CDR2 YFSETQ.

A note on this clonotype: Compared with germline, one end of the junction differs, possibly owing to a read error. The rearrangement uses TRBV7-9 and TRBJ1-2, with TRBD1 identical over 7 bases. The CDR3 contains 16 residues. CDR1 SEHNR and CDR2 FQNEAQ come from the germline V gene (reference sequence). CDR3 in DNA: TGTGCCAGCAGCCCCCCCCAGGGCAGGGGGAGTCATGGCTGCACCTTC. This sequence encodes CASSPPQGRGSHGCTF. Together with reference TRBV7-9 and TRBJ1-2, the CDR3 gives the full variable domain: DTGVSQNPRHKITKRGQNVTFRCDPISEHNRLYWYRQTLGQGPEFLTYFQNEAQLEKSRLLSDRFSAERPKGSFSTLEIQRTEQGDSAMYLCASSPPQGRGSHGCTFGSGTRLTVV.

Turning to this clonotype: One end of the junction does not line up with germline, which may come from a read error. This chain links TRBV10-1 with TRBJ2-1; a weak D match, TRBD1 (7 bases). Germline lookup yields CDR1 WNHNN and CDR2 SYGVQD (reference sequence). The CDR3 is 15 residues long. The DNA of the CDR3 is TGCGACAGCCGGCGGGGCCAGGGGGGAAACAATGAGCAGTTCTTC. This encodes CDSRRGQGGNNEQFF.

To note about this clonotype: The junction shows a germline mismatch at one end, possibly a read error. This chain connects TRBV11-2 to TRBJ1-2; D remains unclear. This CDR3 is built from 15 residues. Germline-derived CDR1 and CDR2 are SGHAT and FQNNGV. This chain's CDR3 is CASSSPATDNYGYVF. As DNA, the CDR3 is TGTGCCAGCAGCTCACCCGCGACCGACAACTATGGCTACGTCTTC.

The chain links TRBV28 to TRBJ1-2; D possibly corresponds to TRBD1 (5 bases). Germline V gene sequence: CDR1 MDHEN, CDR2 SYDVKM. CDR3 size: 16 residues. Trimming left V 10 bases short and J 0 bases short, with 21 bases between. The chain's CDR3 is CAIGTRAGSPNYGYTF. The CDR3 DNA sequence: TGTGCCATCGGGACTCGGGCAGGCTCGCCTAACTATGGCTACACCTTC.

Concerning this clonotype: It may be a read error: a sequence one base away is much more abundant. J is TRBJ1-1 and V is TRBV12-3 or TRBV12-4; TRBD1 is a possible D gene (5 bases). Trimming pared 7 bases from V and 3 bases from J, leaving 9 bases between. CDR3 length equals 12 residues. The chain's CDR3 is CASTSGYTEAFF. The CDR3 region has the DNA TGTGCCAGCACTTCAGGGTACACTGAAGCTTTCTTT.

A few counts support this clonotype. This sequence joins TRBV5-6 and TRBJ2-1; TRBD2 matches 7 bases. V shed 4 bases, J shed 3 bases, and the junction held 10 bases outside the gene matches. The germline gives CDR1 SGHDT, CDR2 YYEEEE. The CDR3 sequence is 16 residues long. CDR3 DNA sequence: TGTGCCAGCAGCCTCGACTCAGGGACTAACTACAATGAGCAGTTCTTC. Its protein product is CASSLDSGTNYNEQFF.

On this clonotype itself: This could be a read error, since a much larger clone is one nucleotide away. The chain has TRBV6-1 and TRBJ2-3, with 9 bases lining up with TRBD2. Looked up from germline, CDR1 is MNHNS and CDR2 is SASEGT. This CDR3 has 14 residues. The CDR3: CSSSIAGGADTQYF. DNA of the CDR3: TGTTCCAGCAGTATCGCGGGAGGGGCAGATACGCAGTATTTT.

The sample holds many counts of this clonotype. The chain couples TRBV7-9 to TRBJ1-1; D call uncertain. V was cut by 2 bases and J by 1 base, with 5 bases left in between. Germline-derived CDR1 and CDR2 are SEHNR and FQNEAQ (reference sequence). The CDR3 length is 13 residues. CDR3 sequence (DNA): TGTGCCAGCAGCTTACTACAGAACACTGAAGCTTTCTTT. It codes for CASSLLQNTEAFF.

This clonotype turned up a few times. This CDR3 is CASRTTGVEVQYF. The CDR3 DNA sequence: TGTGCCAGCAGGACCACAGGGGTGGAGGTCCAGTACTTC. The chain couples TRBV11-2 to TRBJ2-5; 7 bases are a match to TRBD1. There are 13 residues in the CDR3. Germline V CDR1 and CDR2: SGHAT, FQNNGV. V lost 6 bases and J lost 10; bases outside the gene matches: 11. The full variable domain, its missing parts supplied by reference TRBV11-2 and TRBJ2-5, is EAGVAQSPRYKIIEKRQSVAFWCNPISGHATLYWYQQILGQGPKLLIQFQNNGVVDDSQLPKDRFSAERLKGVDSTLKIQPAKLEDSAVYLCASRTTGVEVQYFGPGTRLLVL.

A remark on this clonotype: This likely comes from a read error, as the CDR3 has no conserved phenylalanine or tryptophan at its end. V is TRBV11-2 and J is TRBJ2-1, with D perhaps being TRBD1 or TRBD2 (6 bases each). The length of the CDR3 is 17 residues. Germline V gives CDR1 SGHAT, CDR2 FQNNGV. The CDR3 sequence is CAGSPQRGGSSFNEQFL. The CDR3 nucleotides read TGTGCCGGCAGCCCCCAAAGAGGGGGGAGCTCCTTCAATGAGCAGTTCCTC.

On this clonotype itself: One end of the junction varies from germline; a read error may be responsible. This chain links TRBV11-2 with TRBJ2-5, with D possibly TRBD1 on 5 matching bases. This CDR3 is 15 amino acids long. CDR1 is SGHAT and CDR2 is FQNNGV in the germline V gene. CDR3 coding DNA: TGTGCCAGCGGCTTGGGGCTGGGATCGGATGAGACCCAGTACTTC. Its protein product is CASGLGLGSDETQYF.

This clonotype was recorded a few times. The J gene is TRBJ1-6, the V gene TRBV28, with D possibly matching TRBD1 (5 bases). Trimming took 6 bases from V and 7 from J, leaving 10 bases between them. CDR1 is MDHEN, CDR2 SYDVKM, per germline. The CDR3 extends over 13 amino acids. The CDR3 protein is CASSNRRNSPLHF. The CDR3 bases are TGTGCCAGCAGCAACAGGAGAAATTCACCCCTCCACTTT.

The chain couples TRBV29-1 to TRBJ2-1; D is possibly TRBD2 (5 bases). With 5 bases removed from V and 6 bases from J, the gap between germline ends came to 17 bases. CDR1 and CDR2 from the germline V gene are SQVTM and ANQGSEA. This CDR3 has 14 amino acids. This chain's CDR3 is CSVSLTGWFNEQFF. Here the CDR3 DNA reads TGCAGCGTTAGTCTAACGGGATGGTTCAATGAGCAGTTCTTC.

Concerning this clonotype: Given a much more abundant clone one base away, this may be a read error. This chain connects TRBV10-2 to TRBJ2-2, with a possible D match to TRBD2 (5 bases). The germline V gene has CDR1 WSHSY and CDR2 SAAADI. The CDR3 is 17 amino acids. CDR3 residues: CARSESPTGANTGELFF. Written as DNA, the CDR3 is TGCGCCAGGAGTGAGTCGCCAACCGGGGCGAACACCGGGGAGCTGTTTTTT.

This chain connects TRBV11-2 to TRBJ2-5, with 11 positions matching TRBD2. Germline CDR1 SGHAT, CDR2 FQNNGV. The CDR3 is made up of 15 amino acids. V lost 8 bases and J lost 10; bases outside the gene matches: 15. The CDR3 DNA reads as TGTGCCAGCCGCCCCCAACTAGCGGGAGCGGGGATCCAGTACTTC. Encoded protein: CASRPQLAGAGIQYF.

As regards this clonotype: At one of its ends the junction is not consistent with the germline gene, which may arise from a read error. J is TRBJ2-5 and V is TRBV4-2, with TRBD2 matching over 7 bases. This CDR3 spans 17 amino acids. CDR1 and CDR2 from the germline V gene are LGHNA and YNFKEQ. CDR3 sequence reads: CACSQTRTRNVPETQYF. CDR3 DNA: TGTGCCTGCAGCCAAACTCGGACTAGGAATGTCCCAGAGACCCAGTACTTC.

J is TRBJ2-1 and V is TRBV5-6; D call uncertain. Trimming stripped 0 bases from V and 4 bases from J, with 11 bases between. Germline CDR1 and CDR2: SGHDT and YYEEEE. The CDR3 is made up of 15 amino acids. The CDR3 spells CASSLVYSDYNEQFF. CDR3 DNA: TGTGCCAGCAGCTTGGTGTACTCCGATTACAATGAGCAGTTCTTC.

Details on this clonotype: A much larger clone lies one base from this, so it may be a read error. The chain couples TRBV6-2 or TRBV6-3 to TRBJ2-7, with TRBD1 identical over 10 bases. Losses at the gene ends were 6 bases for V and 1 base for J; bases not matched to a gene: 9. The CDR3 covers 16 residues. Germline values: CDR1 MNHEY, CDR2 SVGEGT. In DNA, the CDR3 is TGTGCCAGCAGATCGAGCGGGACAGGGGTGTCCTACGAGCAGTACTTC. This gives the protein CASRSSGTGVSYEQYF.